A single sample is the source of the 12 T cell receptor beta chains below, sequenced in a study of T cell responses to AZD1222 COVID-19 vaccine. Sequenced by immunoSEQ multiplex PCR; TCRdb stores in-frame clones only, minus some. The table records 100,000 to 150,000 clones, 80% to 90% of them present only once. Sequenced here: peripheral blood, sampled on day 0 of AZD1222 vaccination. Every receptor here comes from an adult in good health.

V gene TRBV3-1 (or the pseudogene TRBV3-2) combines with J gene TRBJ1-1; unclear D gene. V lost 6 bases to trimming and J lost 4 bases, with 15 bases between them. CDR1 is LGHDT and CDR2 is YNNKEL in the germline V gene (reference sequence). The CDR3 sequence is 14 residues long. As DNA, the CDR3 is TGTGCCAGCAGGCCTACTTCCCCCGTCACTGAAGCTTTCTTT. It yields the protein CASRPTSPVTEAFF.

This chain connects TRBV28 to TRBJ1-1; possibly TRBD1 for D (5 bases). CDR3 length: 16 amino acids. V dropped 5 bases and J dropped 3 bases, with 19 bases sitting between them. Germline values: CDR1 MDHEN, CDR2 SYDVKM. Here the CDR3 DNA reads TGTGCCAGCAGTCCGTGGGGGAGGGAACGGGACACTGAAGCTTTCTTT. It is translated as CASSPWGRERDTEAFF.

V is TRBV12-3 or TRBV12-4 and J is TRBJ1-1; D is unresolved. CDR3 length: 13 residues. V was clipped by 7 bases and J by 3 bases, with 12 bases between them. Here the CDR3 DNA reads TGTGCCAGCACGGTAGGAAGGGACACTGAAGCTTTCTTT. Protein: CASTVGRDTEAFF.

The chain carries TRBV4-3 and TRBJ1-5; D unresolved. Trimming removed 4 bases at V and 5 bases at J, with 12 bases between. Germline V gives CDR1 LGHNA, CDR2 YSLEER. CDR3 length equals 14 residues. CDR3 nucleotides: TGCGCCAGCAGCCTGGGGTTTAAGGATCAGCCCCAGCATTTT. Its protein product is CASSLGFKDQPQHF.

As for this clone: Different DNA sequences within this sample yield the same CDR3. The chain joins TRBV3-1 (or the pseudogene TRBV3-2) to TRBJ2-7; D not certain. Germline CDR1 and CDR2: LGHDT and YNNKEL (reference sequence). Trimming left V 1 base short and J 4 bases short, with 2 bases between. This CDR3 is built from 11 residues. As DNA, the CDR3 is TGTGCCAGCAGCCAAGGTTACGAGCAGTACTTC. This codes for CASSQGYEQYF.

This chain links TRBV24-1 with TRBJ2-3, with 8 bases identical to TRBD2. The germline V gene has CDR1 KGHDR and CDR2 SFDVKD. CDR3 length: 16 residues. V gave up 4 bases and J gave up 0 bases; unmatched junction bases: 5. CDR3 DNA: TGTGCCACCAGTGACTATAGCGGGGTTAGCACAGATACGCAGTATTTT. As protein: CATSDYSGVSTDTQYF.

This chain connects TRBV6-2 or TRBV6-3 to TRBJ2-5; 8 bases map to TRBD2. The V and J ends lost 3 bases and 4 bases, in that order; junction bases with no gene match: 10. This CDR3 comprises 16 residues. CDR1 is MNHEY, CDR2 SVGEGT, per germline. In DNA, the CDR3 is TGTGCCAGCAGTTATCCCCGTCGGGGGGGCCGAGAGACCCAGTACTTC. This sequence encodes CASSYPRRGGRETQYF.

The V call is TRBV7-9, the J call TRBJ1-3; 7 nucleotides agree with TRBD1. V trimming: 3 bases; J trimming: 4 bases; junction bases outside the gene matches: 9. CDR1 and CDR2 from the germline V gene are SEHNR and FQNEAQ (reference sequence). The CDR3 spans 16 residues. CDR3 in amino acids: CASSFLRGRLGNTIYF. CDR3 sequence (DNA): TGTGCCAGCAGCTTTTTGAGGGGGCGCCTCGGAAACACCATATATTTT.

CDR3 bases: TGTGCCAGCAGCGTTGGCTCGATGGGTGTTCAGCCCCAGCATTTT. Encoded protein: CASSVGSMGVQPQHF. V is TRBV9 and J is TRBJ1-5, with D hard to call. Germline V lookup: CDR1 SGDLS, CDR2 YYNGEE. V lost 2 bases to trimming and J lost 6 bases, with 15 bases between them. This CDR3 contains 15 residues.

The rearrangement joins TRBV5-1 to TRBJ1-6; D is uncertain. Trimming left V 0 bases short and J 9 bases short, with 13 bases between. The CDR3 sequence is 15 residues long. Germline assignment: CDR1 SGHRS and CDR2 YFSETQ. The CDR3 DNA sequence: TGCGCCAGCAGCTTGGCGGAGGGTGAAGGTTCACCCCTCCACTTT. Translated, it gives CASSLAEGEGSPLHF.

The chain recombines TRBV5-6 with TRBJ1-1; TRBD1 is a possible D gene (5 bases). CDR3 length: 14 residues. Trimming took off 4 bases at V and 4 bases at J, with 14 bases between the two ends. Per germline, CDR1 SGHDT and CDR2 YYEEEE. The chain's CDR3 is CASSPQGGATEAFF. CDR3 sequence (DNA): TGTGCCAGCAGCCCCCAGGGTGGGGCCACTGAAGCTTTCTTT.

CDR3 sequence (DNA): TGTGCCAGCAGCTTATATACGGGCCTATACAATGAGCAGTTCTTC. Its protein product is CASSLYTGLYNEQFF. The rearrangement uses TRBV7-3 and TRBJ2-1; D is unclear. The V gene lost 2 bases and the J gene lost 4 bases, with 12 bases spanning the gap. CDR3 size: 15 residues. Germline CDR1 is SGHTA and CDR2 is FQGTGA.